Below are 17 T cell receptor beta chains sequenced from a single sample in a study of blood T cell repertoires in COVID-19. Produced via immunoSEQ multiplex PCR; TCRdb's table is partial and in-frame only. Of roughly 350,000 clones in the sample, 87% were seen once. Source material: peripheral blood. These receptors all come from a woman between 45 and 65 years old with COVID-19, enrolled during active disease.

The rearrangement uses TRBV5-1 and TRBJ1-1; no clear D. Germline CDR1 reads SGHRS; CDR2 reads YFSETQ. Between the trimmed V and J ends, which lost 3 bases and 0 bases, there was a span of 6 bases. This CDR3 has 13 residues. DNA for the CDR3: TGCGCCAGCAGCTCTTACATGAACACTGAAGCTTTCTTT. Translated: CASSSYMNTEAFF.

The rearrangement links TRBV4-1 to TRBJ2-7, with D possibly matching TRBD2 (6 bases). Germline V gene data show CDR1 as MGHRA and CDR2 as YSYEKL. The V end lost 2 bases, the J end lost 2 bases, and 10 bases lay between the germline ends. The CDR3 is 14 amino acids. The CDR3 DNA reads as TGCGCCAGCAGCCAATCGCGGGAAACCTACGAGCAGTACTTC. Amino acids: CASSQSRETYEQYF.

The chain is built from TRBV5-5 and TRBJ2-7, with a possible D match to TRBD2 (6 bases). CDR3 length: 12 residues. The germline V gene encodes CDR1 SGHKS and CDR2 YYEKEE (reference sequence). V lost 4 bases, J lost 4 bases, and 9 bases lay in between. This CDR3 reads CASSAGLYEQYF. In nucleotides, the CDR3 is TGTGCCAGCAGCGCGGGGTTGTACGAGCAGTACTTC.

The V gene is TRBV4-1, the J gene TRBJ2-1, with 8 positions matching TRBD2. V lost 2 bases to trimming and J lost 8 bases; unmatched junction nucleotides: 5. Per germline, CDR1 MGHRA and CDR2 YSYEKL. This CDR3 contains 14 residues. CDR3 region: CASSQIAGIDEQFF. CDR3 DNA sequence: TGCGCCAGCAGCCAAATAGCGGGAATCGATGAGCAGTTCTTC.

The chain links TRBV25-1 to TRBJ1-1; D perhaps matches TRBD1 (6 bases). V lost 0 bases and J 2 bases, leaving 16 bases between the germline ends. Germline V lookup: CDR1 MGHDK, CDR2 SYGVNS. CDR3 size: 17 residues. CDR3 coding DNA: TGTGCCAGCAGTGAATATGGGGGCGCGGATCGTAACACTGAAGCTTTCTTT. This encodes CASSEYGGADRNTEAFF.

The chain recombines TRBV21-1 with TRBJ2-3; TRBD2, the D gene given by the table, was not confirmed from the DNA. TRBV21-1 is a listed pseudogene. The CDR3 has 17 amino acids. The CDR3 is CASSKLGTSGYTDTQYF. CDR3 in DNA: TGTGCCAGCAGCAAATTGGGGACTAGCGGATACACAGATACGCAGTATTTT.

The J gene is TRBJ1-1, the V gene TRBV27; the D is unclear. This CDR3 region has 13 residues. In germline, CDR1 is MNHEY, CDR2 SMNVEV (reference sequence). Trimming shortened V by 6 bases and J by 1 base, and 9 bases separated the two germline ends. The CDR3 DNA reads TGTGCCAGCAGATCGACAAGGAACACTGAAGCTTTCTTT. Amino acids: CASRSTRNTEAFF.

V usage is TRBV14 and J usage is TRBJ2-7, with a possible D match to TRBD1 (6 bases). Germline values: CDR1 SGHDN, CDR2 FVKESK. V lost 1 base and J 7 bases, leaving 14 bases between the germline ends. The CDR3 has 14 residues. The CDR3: CASSQVWQGREQYF. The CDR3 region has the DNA TGTGCCAGCAGCCAAGTTTGGCAGGGGAGAGAGCAGTACTTC.

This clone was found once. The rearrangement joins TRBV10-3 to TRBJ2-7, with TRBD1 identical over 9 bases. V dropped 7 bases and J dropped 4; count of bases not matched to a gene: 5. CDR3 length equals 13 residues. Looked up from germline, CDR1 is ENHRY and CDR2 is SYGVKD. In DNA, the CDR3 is TGTGCCATCAAAGGGACAGGGCCATACGAGCAGTACTTC. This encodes CAIKGTGPYEQYF.

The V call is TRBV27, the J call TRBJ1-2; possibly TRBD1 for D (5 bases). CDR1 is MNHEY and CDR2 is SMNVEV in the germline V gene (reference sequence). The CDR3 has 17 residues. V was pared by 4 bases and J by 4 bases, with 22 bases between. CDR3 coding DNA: TGTGCCAGCAGTTCCAATTTGGGGGAGGGGCGCGTCTATGGCTACACCTTC. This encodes CASSSNLGEGRVYGYTF.

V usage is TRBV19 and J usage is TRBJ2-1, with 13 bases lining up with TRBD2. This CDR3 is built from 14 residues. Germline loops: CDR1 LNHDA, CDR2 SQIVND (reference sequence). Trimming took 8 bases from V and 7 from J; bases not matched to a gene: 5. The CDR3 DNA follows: TGTGCCAGTGCCGCGGGACTAGCGGGAAATGAGCAGTTCTTC. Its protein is CASAAGLAGNEQFF. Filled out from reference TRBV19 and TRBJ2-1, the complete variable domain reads DGGITQSPKYLFRKEGQNVTLSCEQNLNHDAMYWYRQDPGQGLRLIYYSQIVNDFQKGDIAEGYSVSREKKESFPLTVTSAQKNPTAFYLCASAAGLAGNEQFFGPGTRLTVL.

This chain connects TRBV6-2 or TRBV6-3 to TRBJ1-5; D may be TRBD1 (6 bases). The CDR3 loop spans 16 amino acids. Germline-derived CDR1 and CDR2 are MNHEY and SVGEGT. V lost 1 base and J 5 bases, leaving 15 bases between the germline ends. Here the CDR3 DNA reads TGTGCCAGCAGTTACTACTCGACAGGATTCGATCAGCCCCAGCATTTT. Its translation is CASSYYSTGFDQPQHF.

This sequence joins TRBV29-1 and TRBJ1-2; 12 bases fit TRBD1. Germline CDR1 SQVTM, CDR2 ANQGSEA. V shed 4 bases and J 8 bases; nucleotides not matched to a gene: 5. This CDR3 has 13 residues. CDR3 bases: TGCAGCGTTGTGGGACAGGGGGCGCGAGGCTACACCTTC. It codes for CSVVGQGARGYTF.

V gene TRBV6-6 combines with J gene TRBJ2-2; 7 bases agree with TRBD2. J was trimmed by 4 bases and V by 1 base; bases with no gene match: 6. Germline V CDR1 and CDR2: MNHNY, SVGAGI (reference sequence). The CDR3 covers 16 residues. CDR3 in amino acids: CASSYYTSVGTGELFF. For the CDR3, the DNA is TGTGCCAGCAGTTACTATACTAGCGTTGGCACCGGGGAGCTGTTTTTT.

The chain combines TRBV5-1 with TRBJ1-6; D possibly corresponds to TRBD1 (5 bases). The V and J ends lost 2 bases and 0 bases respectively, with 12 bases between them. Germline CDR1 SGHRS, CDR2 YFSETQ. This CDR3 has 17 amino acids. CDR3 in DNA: TGCGCCAGCAGCTTAGAAGGGGTCAGCTCCTATAATTCACCCCTCCACTTT. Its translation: CASSLEGVSSYNSPLHF.

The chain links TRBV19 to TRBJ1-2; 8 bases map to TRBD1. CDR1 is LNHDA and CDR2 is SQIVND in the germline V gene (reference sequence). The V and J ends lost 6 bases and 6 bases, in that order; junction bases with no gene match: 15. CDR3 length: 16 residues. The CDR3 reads CASSQFGGQGIDGYTF. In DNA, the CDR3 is TGTGCCAGTAGCCAATTTGGAGGACAGGGAATAGATGGCTACACCTTC.

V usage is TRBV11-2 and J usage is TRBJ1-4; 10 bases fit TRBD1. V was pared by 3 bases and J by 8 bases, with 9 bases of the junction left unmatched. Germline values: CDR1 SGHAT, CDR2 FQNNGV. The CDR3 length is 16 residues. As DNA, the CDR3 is TGTGCCAGCAGCTTCTCCCGACAGGGGGCCTCAGAAAAACTGTTTTTT. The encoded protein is CASSFSRQGASEKLFF.